These T cell receptor beta chains were read from a single sample in a study of CD8 T cells in ankylosing spondylitis. TCRdb called the 5' RACE reads again in MiXCR, with one record for every CDR3 protein. The table records around 300,000 distinct CDR3 sequences, around 15% of them present only once. The specimen was blood, either unsorted or a sorted T cell fraction (not recorded which). Source of these receptors: a male donor with ankylosing spondylitis or in good health (not recorded which). CDR3s include the opening cysteine and the closing phenylalanine or tryptophan. D genes are given only for firm matches. The size of a clone is reported for some rows only, either as once, few or many, or as a class for expanded clones.

cdr3_aa	cdr3_nt	j_call	clone_size	v_call	d_call
CAISEEEGNTEAFF	TGTGCCATCAGTGAGGAGGAGGGGAACACTGAAGCTTTCTTT	TRBJ1-1	few	TRBV10-3	-
CASSDSRGGYNEQFF	TGTGCCAGCAGTGACTCGCGGGGGGGCTACAATGAGCAGTTCTTC	TRBJ2-1	-	TRBV6-4	TRBD2
CSASSGTTSTDTQYF	TGCAGTGCTAGTAGTGGGACCACTAGCACAGATACGCAGTATTTT	TRBJ2-3	-	TRBV20-1	-
CASSLRRGPSEKLFF	TGTGCCAGCAGCCTCCGGAGGGGTCCGAGTGAAAAACTGTTTTTT	TRBJ1-4	-	TRBV14	-
CSADRESYEQYF	TGCAGTGCTGACAGGGAATCCTACGAGCAGTACTTC	TRBJ2-7	-	TRBV20-1	TRBD1
CASNSHSGANVLTF	TGTGCCAGCAATTCGCACTCTGGGGCCAACGTCCTGACTTTC	TRBJ2-6	-	TRBV12-3/TRBV12-4	-
CSATSGTTDTQYF	TGCAGTGCCACTAGCGGGACCACAGATACGCAGTATTTT	TRBJ2-3	-	TRBV20-1	TRBD2
CASSLDQGRTYEQYF	TGTGCCAGCAGCTTAGACCAGGGTCGTACCTACGAGCAGTACTTC	TRBJ2-7	-	TRBV11-2	-
CASSSGTWNTGELFF	TGTGCCAGCAGCTCCGGGACCTGGAACACCGGGGAGCTGTTTTTT	TRBJ2-2	few	TRBV7-6	-
CASSRVTSSSDEQFF	TGTGCCAGCAGCCGGGTCACTAGCAGTAGCGATGAGCAGTTCTTC	TRBJ2-1	-	TRBV4-2	-
CASSAGDRNTEAFF	TGTGCCAGCAGCGCTGGGGACAGAAACACTGAAGCTTTCTTT	TRBJ1-1	many	TRBV5-6	TRBD1
CSASRGSSGNTIYF	TGCAGTGCTAGTCGGGGGTCCTCTGGAAACACCATATATTTT	TRBJ1-3	-	TRBV20-1	-
CASSDSSFGQPQHF	TGTGCCAGCAGTGACTCGTCCTTTGGTCAGCCCCAGCATTTT	TRBJ1-5	few	TRBV6-5	-
CASSHRGTSGHNEQFF	TGTGCCAGCAGCCACCGCGGGACTAGCGGTCACAATGAGCAGTTCTTC	TRBJ2-1	-	TRBV11-3	TRBD2
CSQGRGGYNEQFF	TGCAGCCAGGGGCGGGGCGGTTACAATGAGCAGTTCTTC	TRBJ2-1	few	TRBV20-1	-
CATKGYGDTEAFF	TGTGCCACTAAGGGGTACGGGGATACTGAAGCTTTCTTT	TRBJ1-1	-	TRBV10-3	-
CASSQHGTDTQYF	TGCGCCAGCAGCCAACATGGCACAGATACGCAGTATTTT	TRBJ2-3	-	TRBV4-1	-
CATSDLKGQGASEKLFF	TGTGCCACCAGTGATTTGAAGGGACAGGGGGCCAGCGAAAAACTGTTTTTT	TRBJ1-4	many	TRBV24-1	TRBD1
CSARAALYGYTF	TGCAGTGCTAGAGCGGCTCTCTATGGCTACACCTTC	TRBJ1-2	-	TRBV20-1	-
CAIRPGDSYNEQFF	TGTGCCATCAGACCCGGGGATTCCTACAATGAGCAGTTCTTC	TRBJ2-1	few	TRBV10-3	-
CASSPPRDYSYNEQFF	TGTGCCAGCAGCCCCCCCCGGGACTACTCCTACAATGAGCAGTTCTTC	TRBJ2-1	few	TRBV7-9	TRBD2
CSARDGQGEFSPLHF	TGCAGTGCTAGAGATGGACAGGGGGAATTTTCACCCCTCCACTTT	TRBJ1-6	-	TRBV20-1	TRBD1